This record concerns one T cell receptor (beta chain) sequence. Within the sample, other DNA sequences also encode this same CDR3. Profiled with immunoSEQ multiplex PCR; TCRdb holds only in-frame clones, not every one. The table includes millions of clones, 93% detected once. The data stem from a study of shared clonotypes between healthy human individuals. Across the whole study: Each donor contributed plates that comprised three CD4 naive, three CD4 memory, two CD8 naive and one CD8 memory.

Naive CD8 isolation took CD45RO-negative cells positively selected for CCR7 and excluded terminally differentiated effector memory CD45RA+ cells. The V gene lost 0 bases and the J gene lost 0 bases, with 7 bases spanning the gap. Germline lookup yields CDR1 SGDLS and CDR2 YYNGEE. CDR3 length equals 15 residues. The rearrangement links TRBV9 to TRBJ1-3, with D uncertain. The source is a young man in good health. Some clones in this sample may be carry-over from other donors' samples. Sequenced input: naive CD8+ T cells from PBMCs. This CDR3 reads CASSVAGSSGNTIYF. CDR3 DNA sequence: TGTGCCAGCAGCGTAGCTGGCAGCTCTGGAAACACCATATATTTT.